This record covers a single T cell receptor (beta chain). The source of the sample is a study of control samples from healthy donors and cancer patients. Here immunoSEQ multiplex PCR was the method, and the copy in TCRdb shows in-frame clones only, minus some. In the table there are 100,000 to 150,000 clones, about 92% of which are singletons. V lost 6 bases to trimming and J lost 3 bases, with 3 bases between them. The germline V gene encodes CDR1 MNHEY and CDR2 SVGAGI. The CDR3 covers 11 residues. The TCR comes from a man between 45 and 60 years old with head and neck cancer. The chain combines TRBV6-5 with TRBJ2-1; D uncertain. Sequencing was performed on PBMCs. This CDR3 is CASRDYNEQFF. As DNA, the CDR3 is TGTGCCAGCAGGGACTACAATGAGCAGTTCTTC.